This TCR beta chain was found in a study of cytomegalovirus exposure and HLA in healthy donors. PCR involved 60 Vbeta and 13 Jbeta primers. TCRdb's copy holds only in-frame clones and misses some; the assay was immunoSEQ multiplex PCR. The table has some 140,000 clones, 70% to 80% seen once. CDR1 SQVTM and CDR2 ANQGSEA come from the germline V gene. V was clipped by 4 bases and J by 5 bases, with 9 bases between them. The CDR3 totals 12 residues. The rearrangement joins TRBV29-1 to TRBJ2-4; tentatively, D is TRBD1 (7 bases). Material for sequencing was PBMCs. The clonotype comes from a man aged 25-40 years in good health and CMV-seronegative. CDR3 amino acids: CSVGGTENIQYF. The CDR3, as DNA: TGCAGCGTTGGCGGGACAGAAAACATTCAGTACTTC.